This T cell receptor (beta chain) was sequenced in a study of blood T cell repertoires in COVID-19. Whole-study context: The analysed material was cDNA or gDNA that came from T cells, B-cell-depleted T cells, or PBMCs.

In the study's own analysis: Estimated nucleated cell counts came from reference gene primer amplification. The method was immunoSEQ multiplex PCR; TCRdb's version includes in-frame clones alone and lacks a portion of them. V and J calls and clone size come straight from that table; D and trimming were deduced from the DNA. Of about 270,000 clones in the sample, more than 80% were seen once. CDR1 SGHRS and CDR2 YFSETQ come from the germline V gene. V dropped 5 bases and J dropped 0 bases, with 12 bases sitting between them. This CDR3 comprises 15 residues. Participant reports of clinical history set cohort assignment.

V usage is TRBV5-1 and J usage is TRBJ1-5, with D unresolved. The clonotype comes from a woman in her twenties or thirties with acute COVID-19. The sequencing sample was made of PBMCs or T cells enriched from blood (not recorded which). The CDR3 here is CASSPGLNSNQPQHF. CDR3 sequence (DNA): TGCGCCAGCAGTCCAGGATTGAATAGCAATCAGCCCCAGCATTTT.